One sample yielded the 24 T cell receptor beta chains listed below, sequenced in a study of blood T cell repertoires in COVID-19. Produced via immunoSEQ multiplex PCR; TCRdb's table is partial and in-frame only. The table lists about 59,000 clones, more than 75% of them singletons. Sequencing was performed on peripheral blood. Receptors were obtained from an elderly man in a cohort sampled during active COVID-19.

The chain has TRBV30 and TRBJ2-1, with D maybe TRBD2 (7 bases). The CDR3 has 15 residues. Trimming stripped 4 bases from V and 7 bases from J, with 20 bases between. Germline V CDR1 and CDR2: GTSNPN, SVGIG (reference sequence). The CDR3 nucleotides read TGTGCCTGGAATGTACTTGGGGGGGGGCGGAATGAGCAGTTCTTC. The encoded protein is CAWNVLGGGRNEQFF.

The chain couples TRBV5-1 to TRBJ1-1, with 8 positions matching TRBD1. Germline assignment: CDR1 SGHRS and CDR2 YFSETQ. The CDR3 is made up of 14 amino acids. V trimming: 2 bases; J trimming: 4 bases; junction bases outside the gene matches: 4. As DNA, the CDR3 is TGCGCCAGCAGCTTACAGGGGGAAGCCACTGAAGCTTTCTTT. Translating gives CASSLQGEATEAFF.

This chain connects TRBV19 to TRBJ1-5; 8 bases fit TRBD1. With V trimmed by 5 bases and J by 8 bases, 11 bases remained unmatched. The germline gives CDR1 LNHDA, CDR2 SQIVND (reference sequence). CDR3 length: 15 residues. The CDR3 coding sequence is TGTGCCAGTAGTCGGACGACAGGGGCTAGGGAGCCCCAGCATTTT. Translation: CASSRTTGAREPQHF.

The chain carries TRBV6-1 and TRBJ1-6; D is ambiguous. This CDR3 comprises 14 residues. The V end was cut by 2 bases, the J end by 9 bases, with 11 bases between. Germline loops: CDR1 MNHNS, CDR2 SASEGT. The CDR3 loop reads CASSESHPGSPLHF. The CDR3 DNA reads TGTGCCAGCAGTGAAAGCCATCCGGGTTCACCCCTCCACTTT.

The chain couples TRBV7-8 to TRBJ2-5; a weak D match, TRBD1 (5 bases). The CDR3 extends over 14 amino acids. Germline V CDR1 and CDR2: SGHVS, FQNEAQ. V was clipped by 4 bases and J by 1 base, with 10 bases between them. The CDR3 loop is CASSSSRVQETQYF. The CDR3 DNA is TGTGCCAGCAGCTCCAGCAGGGTCCAAGAGACCCAGTACTTC.

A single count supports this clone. CDR3 DNA sequence: TGTGCCAGCAGTTACCGCACAGGGGGCTCTGGCTACACCTTC. Translated, it gives CASSYRTGGSGYTF. V and J are TRBV6-5 and TRBJ1-2; 9 bases match TRBD1. Germline CDR1 reads MNHEY; CDR2 reads SVGAGI. The length of the CDR3 is 14 residues. The ends lost 2 bases at V and 7 bases at J; junction bases unmatched: 5.

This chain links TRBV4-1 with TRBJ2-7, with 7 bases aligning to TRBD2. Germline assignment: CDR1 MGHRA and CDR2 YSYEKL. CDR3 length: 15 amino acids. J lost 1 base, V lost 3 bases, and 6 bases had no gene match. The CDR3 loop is CASSHSGQGSYEQYF. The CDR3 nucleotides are TGCGCCAGCAGCCATAGCGGGCAGGGTTCCTACGAGCAGTACTTC.

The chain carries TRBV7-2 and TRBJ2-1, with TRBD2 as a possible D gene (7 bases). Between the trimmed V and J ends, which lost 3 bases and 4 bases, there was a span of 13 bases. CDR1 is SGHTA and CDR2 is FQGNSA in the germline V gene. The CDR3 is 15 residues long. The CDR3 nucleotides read TGTGCCAGCAGCTTCTTAGGGGGGGGATACAATGAGCAGTTCTTC. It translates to CASSFLGGGYNEQFF.

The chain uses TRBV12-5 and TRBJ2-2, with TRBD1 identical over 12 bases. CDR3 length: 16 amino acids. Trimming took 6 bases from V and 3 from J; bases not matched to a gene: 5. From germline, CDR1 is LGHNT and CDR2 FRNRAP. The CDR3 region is CASGQGQGADTGELFF. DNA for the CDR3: TGTGCTAGTGGCCAGGGACAGGGGGCCGACACCGGGGAGCTGTTTTTT.

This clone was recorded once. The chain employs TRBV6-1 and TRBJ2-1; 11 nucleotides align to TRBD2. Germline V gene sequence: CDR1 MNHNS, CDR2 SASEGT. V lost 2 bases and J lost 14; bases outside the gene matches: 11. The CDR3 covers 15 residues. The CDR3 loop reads CASSEMASGRIREFF. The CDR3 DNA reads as TGTGCCAGCAGTGAAATGGCTAGCGGGAGGATCCGGGAGTTCTTC.

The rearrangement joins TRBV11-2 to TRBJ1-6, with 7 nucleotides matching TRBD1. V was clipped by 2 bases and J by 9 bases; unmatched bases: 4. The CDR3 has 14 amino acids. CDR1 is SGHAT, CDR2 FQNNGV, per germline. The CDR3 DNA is TGTGCCAGCAGCTTATTACAGGGGAGTTCACCCCTCCACTTT. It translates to CASSLLQGSSPLHF. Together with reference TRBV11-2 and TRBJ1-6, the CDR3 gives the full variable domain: EAGVAQSPRYKIIEKRQSVAFWCNPISGHATLYWYQQILGQGPKLLIQFQNNGVVDDSQLPKDRFSAERLKGVDSTLKIQPAKLEDSAVYLCASSLLQGSSPLHFGNGTRLTVT.

The CDR3 spells CASSPSSGRLGETQYF. Here the CDR3 DNA reads TGTGCCAGCAGCCCCTCTAGCGGGAGGCTTGGAGAGACCCAGTACTTC. This chain links TRBV3-1 (or the pseudogene TRBV3-2) with TRBJ2-5; the match to TRBD2 covers 11 bases. Germline CDR1 reads LGHDT; CDR2 reads YNNKEL (reference sequence). This CDR3 comprises 16 residues. The J segment lost 4 bases and the V segment lost 4 bases, leaving 8 bases of the junction unmatched.

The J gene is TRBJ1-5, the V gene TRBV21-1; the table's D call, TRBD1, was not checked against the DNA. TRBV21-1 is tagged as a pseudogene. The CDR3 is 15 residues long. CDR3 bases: TGTGCCAGCAGCTCCGGGACAGGCCCCGATCAGCCCCAGCATTTT. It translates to CASSSGTGPDQPQHF.

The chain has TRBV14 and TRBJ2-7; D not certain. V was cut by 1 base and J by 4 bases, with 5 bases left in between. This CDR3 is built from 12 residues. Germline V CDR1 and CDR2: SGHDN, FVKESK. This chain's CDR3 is CASSQVSYEQYF. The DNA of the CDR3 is TGTGCCAGCAGCCAAGTGAGTTACGAGCAGTACTTC.

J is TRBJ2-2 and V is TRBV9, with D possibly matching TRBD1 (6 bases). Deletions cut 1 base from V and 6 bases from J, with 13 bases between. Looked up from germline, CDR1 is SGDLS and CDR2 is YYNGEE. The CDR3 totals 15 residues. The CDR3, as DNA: TGTGCCAGCAGCGTATTAGATCAGGGGTCCGGGGAGCTGTTTTTT. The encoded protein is CASSVLDQGSGELFF.

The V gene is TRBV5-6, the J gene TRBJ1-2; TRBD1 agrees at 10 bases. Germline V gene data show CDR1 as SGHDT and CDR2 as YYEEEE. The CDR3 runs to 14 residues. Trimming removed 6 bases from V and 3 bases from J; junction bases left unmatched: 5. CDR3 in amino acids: CASIRTGGDYGYTF. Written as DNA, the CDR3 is TGTGCCAGCATCCGGACAGGGGGAGACTATGGCTACACCTTC.

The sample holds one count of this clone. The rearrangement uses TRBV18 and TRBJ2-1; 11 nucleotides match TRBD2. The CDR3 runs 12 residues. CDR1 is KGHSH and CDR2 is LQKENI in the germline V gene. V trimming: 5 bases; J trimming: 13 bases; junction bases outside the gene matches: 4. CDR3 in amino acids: CASSVAGGPQFF. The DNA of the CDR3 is TGTGCCAGCTCAGTAGCGGGAGGGCCCCAGTTCTTC.

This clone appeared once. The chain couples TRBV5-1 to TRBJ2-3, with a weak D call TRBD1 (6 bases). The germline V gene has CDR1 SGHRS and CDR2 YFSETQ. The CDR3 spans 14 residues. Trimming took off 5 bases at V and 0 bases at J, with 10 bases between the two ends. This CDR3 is CASSSQGSTDTQYF. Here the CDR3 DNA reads TGCGCCAGCAGTAGTCAGGGGAGCACAGATACGCAGTATTTT. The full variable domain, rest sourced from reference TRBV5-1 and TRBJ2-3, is KAGVTQTPRYLIKTRGQQVTLSCSPISGHRSVSWYQQTPGQGLQFLFEYFSETQRNKGNFPGRFSGRQFSNSRSEMNVSTLELGDSALYLCASSSQGSTDTQYFGPGTRLTVL.

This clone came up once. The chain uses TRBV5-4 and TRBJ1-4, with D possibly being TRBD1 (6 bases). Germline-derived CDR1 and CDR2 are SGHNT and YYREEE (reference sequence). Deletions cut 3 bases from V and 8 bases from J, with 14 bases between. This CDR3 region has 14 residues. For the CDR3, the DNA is TGTGCCAGCAGCTCCGGACAGCTAGGCGAAAAACTGTTTTTT. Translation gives CASSSGQLGEKLFF.

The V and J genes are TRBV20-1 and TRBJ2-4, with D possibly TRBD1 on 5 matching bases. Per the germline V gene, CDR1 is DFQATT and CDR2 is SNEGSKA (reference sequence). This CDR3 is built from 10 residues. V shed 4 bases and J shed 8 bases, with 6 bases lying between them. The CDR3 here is CSAIQDIQYF. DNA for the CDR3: TGCAGTGCTATACAGGACATTCAGTACTTC.

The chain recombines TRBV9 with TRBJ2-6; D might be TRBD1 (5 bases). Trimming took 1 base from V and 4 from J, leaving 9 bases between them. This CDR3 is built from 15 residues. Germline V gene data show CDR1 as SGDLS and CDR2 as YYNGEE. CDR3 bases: TGTGCCAGCAGCGTACAGGGATCCGGGGCCAACGTCCTGACTTTC. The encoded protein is CASSVQGSGANVLTF.

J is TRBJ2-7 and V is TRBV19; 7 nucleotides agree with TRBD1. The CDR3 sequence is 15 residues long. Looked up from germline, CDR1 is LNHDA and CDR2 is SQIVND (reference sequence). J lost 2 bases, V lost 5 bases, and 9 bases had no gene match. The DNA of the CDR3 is TGTGCCAGTAGTCTACAAGGGGGCCCCCCCTACGAGCAGTACTTC. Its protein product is CASSLQGGPPYEQYF. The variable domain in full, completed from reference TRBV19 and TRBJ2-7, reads DGGITQSPKYLFRKEGQNVTLSCEQNLNHDAMYWYRQDPGQGLRLIYYSQIVNDFQKGDIAEGYSVSREKKESFPLTVTSAQKNPTAFYLCASSLQGGPPYEQYFGPGTRLTVT.

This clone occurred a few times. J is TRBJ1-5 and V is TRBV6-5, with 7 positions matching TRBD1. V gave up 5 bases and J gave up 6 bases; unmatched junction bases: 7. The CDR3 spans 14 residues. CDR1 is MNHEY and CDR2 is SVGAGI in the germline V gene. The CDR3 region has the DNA TGTGCCAGCAGTCTAGGGGGCCCAGGTCAGCCCCAGCATTTT. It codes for CASSLGGPGQPQHF.

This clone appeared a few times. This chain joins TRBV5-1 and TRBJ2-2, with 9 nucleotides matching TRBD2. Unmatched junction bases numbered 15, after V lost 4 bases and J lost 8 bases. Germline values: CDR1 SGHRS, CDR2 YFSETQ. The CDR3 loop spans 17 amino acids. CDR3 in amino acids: CASSPTLTSGYKGELFF. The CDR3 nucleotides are TGCGCCAGCAGCCCAACCTTGACTAGCGGATACAAGGGGGAGCTGTTTTTT. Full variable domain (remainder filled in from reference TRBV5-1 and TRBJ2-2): KAGVTQTPRYLIKTRGQQVTLSCSPISGHRSVSWYQQTPGQGLQFLFEYFSETQRNKGNFPGRFSGRQFSNSRSEMNVSTLELGDSALYLCASSPTLTSGYKGELFFGEGSRLTVL.